This TCR beta chain was recorded in a study of blood T cell repertoires in COVID-19. Looking at the study overall: Samples came from the United States, Italy and Spain, spanning acute and convalescent COVID-19. PBMCs, B-cell-depleted T cells, or T cells were the source of the cDNA or gDNA that made up the material.

In the authors' workflow: By means of reference gene primer amplification, nucleated cell counts were estimated. Produced via immunoSEQ multiplex PCR; TCRdb's table is partial and in-frame only. The D gene and trimming were derived from the DNA, and the V and J assignments and clone size from that table. The sample includes tens of thousands of clones, 82% of them seen just once. This clone was detected only a few times. Sequenced material: peripheral blood. The clonotype comes from a human donor in a cohort sampled during active or convalescent COVID-19.

The CDR3 bases are TGTGCCTGGGACAGGGGCTCTGGAAACACCATATATTTT. This codes for CAWDRGSGNTIYF. The chain recombines TRBV30 with TRBJ1-3; TRBD1 aligns across 8 bases. The CDR3 is 13 amino acids. Germline V gene sequence: CDR1 GTSNPN, CDR2 SVGIG (reference sequence). V lost 5 bases, J lost 0 bases, and 0 bases stayed unmatched.